These T cell receptor beta chains were read from a single sample in a study of shared clonotypes between healthy human individuals. The data were produced by immunoSEQ multiplex PCR, yet TCRdb's version contains in-frame clones alone and is incomplete. The table lists some 2 million clones, 90% to 95% of them singletons. Input material: naive CD4+ T cells sorted from blood. These receptors originate from a man in his late teens or twenties in good health. The CDR3 runs from the conserved cysteine through the conserved F or W. The D gene is left open where the match is weak. A clone size is listed for some rows: how often the clone was seen (once, few, many), or a class if it is expanded.

V	D	J	size	DNA	CDR3
TRBV5-1	NA	TRBJ1-6	NA	TGCGCCAGCAGCTTGGAGCCAGGGGCTTCACCCCTCCACTTT	CASSLEPGASPLHF
TRBV5-8	NA	TRBJ1-4	NA	TGTGCCAGCAAAAGAAGGTCGTCTAATGAAAAACTGTTTTTT	CASKRRSSNEKLFF
TRBV5-6	NA	TRBJ1-3	NA	TGTGCCAGCAGCTTGCTTGGTGACAGGTCCGGAAACACCATATATTTT	CASSLLGDRSGNTIYF
TRBV6-1	TRBD1	TRBJ1-3	NA	TGTGCCAGCAGTGGAGGGGGCGAAAACACCATATATTTT	CASSGGGENTIYF
TRBV5-5	NA	TRBJ1-5	once	TGTGCCAGCAGCCCATTCTCCGGGGGGCAGCCCCAGCATTTT	CASSPFSGGQPQHF
TRBV27	NA	TRBJ2-1	NA	TGTGCCAGCAGTTTGAGTGGGGGGACAACTTACAATGAGCAGTTCTTC	CASSLSGGTTYNEQFF
TRBV6-6	TRBD2	TRBJ2-1	NA	TGTGCCAGCAGGCGGGGGACTAGCGACAATGAGCAGTTCTTC	CASRRGTSDNEQFF
TRBV27	NA	TRBJ1-1	NA	TGTGCCAGCAGCCCCCTCCCCGGGAGCACTGAAGCTTTCTTT	CASSPLPGSTEAFF
TRBV28	NA	TRBJ1-1	NA	TGTGCCAGCAGTTTACCTCCGACGGGGGCGGTGGATTCTGAAGCTTTCTTT	CASSLPPTGAVDSEAFF
TRBV10-1	TRBD2	TRBJ2-7	once	TGCGCCAGCAGTGAGTGGGGCGGGAGTGGCTACGAGCAGTACTTC	CASSEWGGSGYEQYF
TRBV5-1	NA	TRBJ2-7	NA	TGCGCCAGCAGCTCCGGGACCTATTCCTACGAGCAGTACTTC	CASSSGTYSYEQYF
TRBV6-5	TRBD1	TRBJ2-1	NA	TGTGCCAGCAGTTTTGATTCGGACAGGCTCTACAATGAGCAGTTCTTC	CASSFDSDRLYNEQFF
TRBV19	NA	TRBJ2-7	once	TGTGCCAGTAGTATTGGCCCCGCCTACGAGCAGTACTTC	CASSIGPAYEQYF
TRBV19	TRBD1	TRBJ2-1	once	TGTGCCAGTAATGGCCGGGACAGCGTCTACAATGAGCAGTTCTTC	CASNGRDSVYNEQFF
TRBV2	NA	TRBJ1-6	NA	TGTGCCAGCAGTGGAGTAGGGGATGTGGCACCCCTCCACTTT	CASSGVGDVAPLHF
TRBV9	TRBD1	TRBJ2-5	NA	TGTGCCAGCAGCGTACTCGGGACAGGGGGCCAAGAGACCCAGTACTTC	CASSVLGTGGQETQYF
TRBV11-2	TRBD1	TRBJ1-2	NA	TGTGCCAGCAGCCGGGACAGAGACTATGGCTACACCTTC	CASSRDRDYGYTF
TRBV18	TRBD1	TRBJ1-5	NA	TGTGCCAGCTCACCACGACAGGGGGCGTGGGCCGATCAGCCCCAGCATTTT	CASSPRQGAWADQPQHF
TRBV4-1	NA	TRBJ1-3	NA	TGCGCCAGCAGCCAGCTGGACAGCTCTGGAAACACCATATATTTT	CASSQLDSSGNTIYF
TRBV6-1	TRBD2	TRBJ2-7	NA	TGTGCCAGCAGACTAGCGGGGAGCGAGCAGTACTTC	CASRLAGSEQYF
TRBV6-6	NA	TRBJ1-5	NA	TGTGCCAGCAGTTACAGGGGGAATCAGCCCCAGCATTTT	CASSYRGNQPQHF
TRBV11-2	TRBD1	TRBJ1-1	NA	TGTGCCAGCATCACAACAGGGGGCACGTTCGGACACACTGAAGCTTTCTTT	CASITTGGTFGHTEAFF
TRBV30	NA	TRBJ2-7	NA	TGTGCCTGGAGTGTCCAAGGGGGCTCCTACGAGCAGTACTTC	CAWSVQGGSYEQYF
TRBV19	NA	TRBJ2-7	once	TGTGCCAGTAGTCACTTGGAGACAAACTACGAGCAGTACTTC	CASSHLETNYEQYF
TRBV7-2	TRBD1	TRBJ2-3	once	TGTGCCAGCAGCGGGACAGGGGTTCGAGATACGCAGTATTTT	CASSGTGVRDTQYF
TRBV6-1	NA	TRBJ2-3	once	TGTGCCAGCAGTGATCTGATCACAGATACGCAGTATTTT	CASSDLITDTQYF
TRBV10-1	TRBD2	TRBJ2-7	NA	TGCGCCAGCAGCGCCGGGGGGGGCAAAGCCCCCTACGAGCAGTACTTC	CASSAGGGKAPYEQYF
TRBV9	NA	TRBJ2-2	NA	TGTGCCAGCAGCTTCCACGGCCTCGGGGAGCTGTTTTTT	CASSFHGLGELFF
TRBV5-1	NA	TRBJ2-7	NA	TGCGCCAGCCGGGACGGTAGCGCCTACGAGCAGTACTTC	CASRDGSAYEQYF
TRBV7-2	TRBD2	TRBJ2-5	NA	TGTGCCAGCAGCTTAAGTGGGAGGGCCCGGGAGGAGACCCAGTACTTC	CASSLSGRAREETQYF
TRBV2	TRBD1	TRBJ1-6	NA	TGTGCCAGCAGTACCCCGGGACAGGGTGATTCACCCCTCCACTTT	CASSTPGQGDSPLHF
TRBV9	NA	TRBJ2-5	once	TGTGCCAGCAGCGTACGCGGGGGCTGGGGGGAGACCCAGTACTTC	CASSVRGGWGETQYF
TRBV19	NA	TRBJ1-2	NA	TGTGCCAGTCTAAAGGCGACCGGGGAGTCAGGCTATGGCTACACCTTC	CASLKATGESGYGYTF
TRBV5-1	NA	TRBJ2-5	NA	TGCGCCAGCAGCTTGGGGTCACAAAGTCAAGAGACCCAGTACTTC	CASSLGSQSQETQYF
TRBV2	NA	TRBJ2-7	NA	TGTGCCAGCAGTGCCCACAGACCCCCCTACGAGCAGTACTTC	CASSAHRPPYEQYF
TRBV6-1	NA	TRBJ2-7	NA	TGTGCCAGCAGTGAACCCCCGCAGGAGCAGTACTTC	CASSEPPQEQYF
TRBV19	TRBD2	TRBJ2-1	NA	TGTGCCAGTAGTTCCACGACTAGCGGGAGTTCCTACAATGAGCAGTTCTTC	CASSSTTSGSSYNEQFF
TRBV7-8	NA	TRBJ1-2	once	TGTGCCAGCAGCTTAGTACCTAACTATGGCTACACCTTC	CASSLVPNYGYTF
TRBV6-6	TRBD2	TRBJ2-7	once	TGTGCCAGCAGTCGGATAGCGGGAGTGGGTGAGCAGTACTTC	CASSRIAGVGEQYF
TRBV7-6	NA	TRBJ1-2	NA	TGTGCCAGCAGCTTAAGGGGGGTAGAGGATGGCTACACCTTC	CASSLRGVEDGYTF
TRBV29-1	NA	TRBJ1-2	NA	TGCAGCGTTGCTGGGCAGGGTGGCTACACCTTC	CSVAGQGGYTF
TRBV10-3	NA	TRBJ1-4	NA	TGTGCCATCAGTGAGTCTCAGGGGCTCGGGGAAAAACTGTTTTTT	CAISESQGLGEKLFF
TRBV30	NA	TRBJ2-3	NA	TGTGCCTGGACAGAAAGCACAGATACGCAGTATTTT	CAWTESTDTQYF
TRBV30	NA	TRBJ1-5	few	TGTGCCTGGGGGACCGCTCCGGGCAGCGATCAGCCCCAGCATTTT	CAWGTAPGSDQPQHF
TRBV27	NA	TRBJ2-2	NA	TGTGCCAGCAGGCTTCAGGGGAGAAACACCGGGGAGCTGTTTTTT	CASRLQGRNTGELFF
TRBV6-6	NA	TRBJ2-7	NA	TGTGCCAGCAGTTACTCCTCCTACGAGCAGTACTTC	CASSYSSYEQYF
TRBV5-1	TRBD2	TRBJ2-3	NA	TGCGCCAGCACCTTGGAGCGGGGAAGCACAGATACGCAGTATTTT	CASTLERGSTDTQYF
TRBV5-4	NA	TRBJ2-5	once	TGTGCCAGCAGCTCGCTTGGGGCCTTGGTAGGACAAGAGACCCAGTACTTC	CASSSLGALVGQETQYF
TRBV10-3	TRBD2	TRBJ2-4	NA	TGTGCCATCAGTGAGGCAGGCGGGAGGGGGGCATCCAAAAACATTCAGTACTTC	CAISEAGGRGASKNIQYF
TRBV21-1	NA	TRBJ1-5	NA	TGTGCCAGCAGCTCAAGGGGGGACAGGGCACAGCCCCAGCATTTT	CASSSRGDRAQPQHF